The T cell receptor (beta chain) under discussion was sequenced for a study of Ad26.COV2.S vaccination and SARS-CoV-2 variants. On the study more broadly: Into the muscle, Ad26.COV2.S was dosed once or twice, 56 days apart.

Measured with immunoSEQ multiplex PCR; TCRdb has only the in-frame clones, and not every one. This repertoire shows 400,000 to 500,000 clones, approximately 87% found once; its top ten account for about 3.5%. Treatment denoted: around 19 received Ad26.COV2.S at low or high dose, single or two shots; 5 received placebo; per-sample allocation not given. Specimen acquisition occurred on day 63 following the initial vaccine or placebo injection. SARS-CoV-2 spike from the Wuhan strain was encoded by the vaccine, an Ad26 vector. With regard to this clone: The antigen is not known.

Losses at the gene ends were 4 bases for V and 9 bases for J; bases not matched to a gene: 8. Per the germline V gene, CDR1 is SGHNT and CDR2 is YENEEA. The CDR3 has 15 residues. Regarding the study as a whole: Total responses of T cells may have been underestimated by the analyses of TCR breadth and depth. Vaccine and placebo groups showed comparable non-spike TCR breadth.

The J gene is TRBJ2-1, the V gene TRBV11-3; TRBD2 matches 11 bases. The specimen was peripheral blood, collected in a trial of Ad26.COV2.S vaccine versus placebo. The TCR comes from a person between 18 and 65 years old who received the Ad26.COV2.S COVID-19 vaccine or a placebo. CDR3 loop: CASSSTSGGVGEQFF. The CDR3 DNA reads TGTGCCAGCAGCTCAACTAGCGGGGGAGTGGGTGAGCAGTTCTTC.